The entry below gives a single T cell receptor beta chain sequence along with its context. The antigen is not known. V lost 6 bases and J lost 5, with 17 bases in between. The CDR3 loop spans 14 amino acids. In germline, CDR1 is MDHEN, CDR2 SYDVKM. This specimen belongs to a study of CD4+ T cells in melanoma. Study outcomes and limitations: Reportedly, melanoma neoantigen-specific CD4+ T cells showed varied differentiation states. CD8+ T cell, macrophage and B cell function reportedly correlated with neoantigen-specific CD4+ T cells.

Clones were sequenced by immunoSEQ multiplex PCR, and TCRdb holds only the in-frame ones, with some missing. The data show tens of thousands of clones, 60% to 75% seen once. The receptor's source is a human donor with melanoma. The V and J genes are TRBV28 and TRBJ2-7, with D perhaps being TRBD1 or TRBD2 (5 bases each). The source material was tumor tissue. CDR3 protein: CASSPIWGKDEQYF. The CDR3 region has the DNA TGTGCCAGCAGCCCCATTTGGGGGAAGGACGAGCAGTACTTC.